This paragraph reports one T cell receptor beta chain. Its antigen remains undetermined. No base quality values were provided; no much bigger clone lies one nucleotide off. TCRbeta CDR3 regions were amplified from genomic DNA using the immunoSEQ Assay, a bias-controlled multiplex PCR. On the study's bioinformatics: The number of nucleated cells in each sample was estimated by amplification of reference gene primers within the assay. Sequence reads were collapsed and filtered to measure the absolute abundance of every unique TCRbeta CDR3 rearrangement. For each sample, productive Simpson clonality was calculated by taking the square root of Simpson's diversity index across productive rearrangements. TCRdb carries this immuneACCESS record with in-frame sequences only. Its versions omit some clonotypes, under half of them owing to an unresolved V gene in the studies checked, with the rest unexplained. D and trimming come from the DNA, and the V and J calls and clone size come from that table. This sample gives about 220,000 clones in total; more than 85% of them show up just once. The ten largest clones add up to 10% to 13% of the sample.

These data belong to a study of blood T cell repertoires in COVID-19 (dated by TCRdb to about 2020). In terms of the full investigation: Samples from collaborators originated in the United States, Italy and Spain and spanned both the acute and convalescent phases of COVID-19. The prospective study material was composed of cDNA or gDNA derived from T cells, B-cell-depleted T cells, or PBMCs. The dataset comprised deeply sampled blood TCRbeta repertoires from subjects exposed to, actively infected with, or recovered from COVID-19. The repertoires were made available in a free public database intended to serve as a resource for research on the immune response to SARS-CoV-2. The samples were drawn from the first 160 participants of the ongoing ImmuneRACE study and from 1,254 subjects provided by 6 global collaborators. The sample metadata nearly always contained a de-identified subject ID, COVID-19 status, age in years and sex. Where available, HLA class I and class II types were taken from metadata supplied by the sample provider and were not determined by assay-based typing. The study at large found these results: Clinical and demographic metadata were provided uncurated, with the amount varying by source and participant.

The germline V gene yields MNHEY for CDR1 and SVGAGI for CDR2. V loses 6 bases at its end and J loses 2 bases; junction bases beyond the gene matches: 3. The CDR3 spans 13 residues, from the cysteine through the valine. The CDR3 DNA has 39 bases and is translated from base 1. In Seattle, one collaborating source enrolled patients while the infection was active and tracked those patients longitudinally over the course of disease. Collaborating institutions collected whole blood in K2EDTA tubes following their own protocols. For TCRbeta analysis, collaborators shipped samples as frozen whole blood, isolated PBMCs, or DNA extracted from either of those sample types.

The sequencing input was peripheral blood. The rearrangement joined TRBV6-5 to TRBJ2-7; TRBD1 matches 8 bases in the middle. This TCR derives from a woman aged 50 to 65 with COVID-19, enrolled during active disease. In nucleotide form, the sequence is TGTGCCAGCAGAGGGACAGGAACCTACGAGCAGTACGTC. Its amino acids are CASRGTGTYEQYV.